The T cell receptor (beta chain) under discussion was sequenced for a study of cytomegalovirus exposure and HLA in healthy donors. The PCR was carried out with 60 Vbeta primers and 13 Jbeta primers. TCRdb keeps only in-frame clones here, not all; method: immunoSEQ multiplex PCR. The data contain about 300,000 clones, about nine tenths of them singletons. Germline values: CDR1 KGHSH, CDR2 LQKENI. The CDR3 is made up of 12 amino acids. Trimming removed 3 bases at V and 2 bases at J, with 2 bases between. Findings of the study overall: Later analysis revealed greater clonal expansion in HLA-associated TCR beta chains than in equally common others.

As for this clone: The antigen is undetermined.

The sequence derives from a man aged 35 to 55 in good health and CMV-seropositive. Source material: PBMCs. V and J are TRBV18 and TRBJ1-5, with D unresolved. Here the CDR3 reads CASSPGNQPQHF. In DNA, the CDR3 is TGTGCCAGCTCACCCGGCAATCAGCCCCAGCATTTT.